The sequence of this T cell receptor beta chain was determined in a study of T cell responses to AZD1222 COVID-19 vaccine. Study-wide points: The donors showed a predominance of white British ancestry and of females, with possible underestimation of clonal diversity. Among spike-specific TCRs, nearly half reportedly target unmutated variant regions. Baseline serology detected seropositivity in only six AZD1222 recipients.

Points on this clone: Its antigen is as yet unknown.

Assay used: immunoSEQ multiplex PCR; TCRdb lists only in-frame clones, some missing. Among some 120,000 clones listed, just over 85% were seen once. This receptor was identified in an adult in good health. The starting material was peripheral blood, obtained on day 0 of MenACWY control vaccination.

CDR3 sequence reads: CASRTEGGYNSPLHF. CDR3 in DNA: TGTGCCAGCAGGACGGAAGGGGGTTATAATTCACCCCTCCACTTT. V is TRBV28 and J is TRBJ1-6; TRBD1 might be the D (6 bases). Germline assignment: CDR1 MDHEN and CDR2 SYDVKM. The V end lost 6 bases, the J end lost 4 bases, and 13 bases lay between the germline ends. This CDR3 contains 15 residues.